These 8 T cell receptor beta chains share one sample of origin, sequenced in a study of blood T cell repertoires in COVID-19. Produced via immunoSEQ multiplex PCR; TCRdb's table is partial and in-frame only. The table includes fewer than 85,000 clones, over 65% detected once. The sample comprised peripheral blood. These TCRs come from a woman aged 60-75 years with acute or convalescent COVID-19.

This clone has just one count. V usage is TRBV2 and J usage is TRBJ2-3, with D perhaps TRBD2 (6 bases). Germline CDR1 SNHLY, CDR2 FYNNEI. V lost 7 bases and J lost 2, with 19 bases in between. The CDR3 has 16 residues. The CDR3 is CASIPLSSAITDTQYF. The CDR3 nucleotides read TGTGCCAGCATTCCCCTCTCTAGCGCCATCACAGATACGCAGTATTTT.

The chain links TRBV19 to TRBJ1-1; D perhaps matches TRBD1 (6 bases). Trimming took off 1 base at V and 2 bases at J, with 8 bases between the two ends. This CDR3 region has 14 residues. Germline V gives CDR1 LNHDA, CDR2 SQIVND (reference sequence). CDR3 loop: CASSIGTANTEAFF. As DNA, the CDR3 is TGTGCCAGTAGTATAGGGACAGCAAACACTGAAGCTTTCTTT.

CDR3 residues: CASSPQGQGGEKLFF. CDR3 DNA: TGTGCCAGCTCACCGCAGGGACAGGGAGGTGAAAAACTGTTTTTT. V is TRBV18 and J is TRBJ1-4; 9 bases line up with TRBD1. In germline, CDR1 is KGHSH, CDR2 LQKENI. J gave up 7 bases and V 3 bases, and 6 bases lay outside the gene matches. The CDR3 contains 15 residues.

This chain connects TRBV19 to TRBJ1-1; no firm D call. V dropped 3 bases and J dropped 3 bases, with 8 bases sitting between them. CDR3 length equals 13 residues. Germline V CDR1 and CDR2: LNHDA, SQIVND (reference sequence). The CDR3 here is CASSIGIDTEAFF. CDR3 DNA sequence: TGTGCCAGTAGTATCGGGATCGACACTGAAGCTTTCTTT.

The V call is TRBV5-1, the J call TRBJ2-7; possibly TRBD2 for D (6 bases). This CDR3 contains 13 residues. The germline V gene encodes CDR1 SGHRS and CDR2 YFSETQ. V lost 4 bases and J lost 4, with 12 bases in between. CDR3 residues: CASSGTGVYEQYF. CDR3 DNA: TGCGCCAGCAGCGGGACGGGGGTTTACGAGCAGTACTTC.

The V and J genes are TRBV7-9 and TRBJ1-4, with D possibly being TRBD1 (5 bases). Germline assignment: CDR1 SEHNR and CDR2 FQNEAQ (reference sequence). Trimming stripped 8 bases from V and 8 bases from J, with 12 bases between. The CDR3 runs 12 residues. CDR3 region: CASARDDEKLFF. Written as DNA, the CDR3 is TGTGCCAGCGCGCGGGACGACGAAAAACTGTTTTTT.

The chain recombines TRBV27 with TRBJ2-5, with 7 bases fitting TRBD1. Per germline, CDR1 MNHEY and CDR2 SMNVEV (reference sequence). The V segment lost 5 bases and the J segment 4 bases; nucleotides outside the gene matches: 4. The CDR3 has 13 residues. CDR3 sequence: CASSRQGRETQYF. The CDR3 DNA is TGTGCCAGCAGTAGACAGGGCAGAGAGACCCAGTACTTC.

This chain connects TRBV5-1 to TRBJ1-1; the D gene is possibly TRBD1 (5 bases). The germline V gene encodes CDR1 SGHRS and CDR2 YFSETQ. The CDR3 spans 15 residues. Trimming stripped 0 bases from V and 1 base from J, with 10 bases between. The CDR3 bases are TGCGCCAGCAGCTTGGTACAGGCGACGAACACTGAAGCTTTCTTT. It translates to CASSLVQATNTEAFF.